This T cell receptor (beta chain) was found in a study of shared clonotypes between healthy human individuals. As for the study in general: Donors had three CD4 naive, three CD4 memory, two CD8 naive and one CD8 memory plate apiece.

Using immunoSEQ multiplex PCR, the repertoire was profiled, and TCRdb retains in-frame clones only, with some absent. Of about 1.1 million clones detected, approximately 80% appear once; the ten largest clones hold more than 0.45%. Notes on the study in general: Richness estimates generally favored naive over memory subsets.

The sample holds one count of this clone. Its antigen is currently unknown. CDR1 is LGHNA, CDR2 YNFKEQ, per germline. The ends were cut back, 0 bases at V and 5 bases at J, with 13 bases in the middle. This CDR3 is built from 16 residues. The donors, all of them Caucasian adults, lived in Nashville, Tennessee. The chain is built from TRBV4-2 and TRBJ1-4, with D unresolved. Sequenced input: memory CD4+ T cells from PBMCs. As to subset: CD45RA-negative fraction. This receptor was identified in a man younger than 35 in good health. Some clones in this sample may be carry-over from other donors' samples. The CDR3 nucleotides are TGTGCCAGCAGCCAAGACCGCCGCGGTACAAATGAAAAACTGTTTTTT. Residues: CASSQDRRGTNEKLFF.